Below are 3 T cell receptor beta chains sequenced from a single sample in a study of shared clonotypes between healthy human individuals. Here immunoSEQ multiplex PCR was the method, and the copy in TCRdb shows in-frame clones only, minus some. This sample has under 2,000,000 clones, with 85% to 95% found just once. Naive CD8 cells lacked CD45RO, underwent positive selection for CCR7 and left out terminally differentiated effector memory CD45RA+ cells. The material sequenced was naive CD8+ T cells sorted from blood. These receptors were taken from a man younger than 30 in good health.

The chain uses TRBV29-1 and TRBJ2-2; the match to TRBD1 covers 8 bases. This CDR3 contains 12 residues. Losses at the gene ends were 0 bases for V and 13 bases for J; bases not matched to a gene: 4. CDR1 and CDR2 from the germline V gene are SQVTM and ANQGSEA. This CDR3 reads CSVEDQGAGLFF. CDR3 in DNA: TGCAGCGTTGAAGATCAGGGGGCTGGGCTGTTTTTT.

The gene calls are TRBV27 and TRBJ1-2; perhaps TRBD1 as D (5 bases). Trimming removed 2 bases from V and 6 bases from J, with 13 bases in between. The CDR3 contains 14 residues. Germline lookup yields CDR1 MNHEY and CDR2 SMNVEV (reference sequence). The CDR3 DNA sequence: TGTGCCAGCAGTTTAATCCCGGGGGTGGATGGCTACACCTTC. This encodes CASSLIPGVDGYTF.

Comments on this clone: In the same sample, other DNA sequences code for this CDR3. V gene TRBV4-1 combines with J gene TRBJ2-7; 9 nucleotides agree with TRBD2. This CDR3 is built from 16 residues. Per germline, CDR1 MGHRA and CDR2 YSYEKL. V lost 2 bases and J lost 0; bases outside the gene matches: 5. The CDR3 here is CASSQRAGGSSYEQYF. CDR3 sequence (DNA): TGCGCCAGCAGCCAACGGGCGGGAGGGAGCTCCTACGAGCAGTACTTC.